Following are 6 T cell receptor beta chains from one sample sequenced in a study of blood T cell repertoires in COVID-19. The table came from immunoSEQ multiplex PCR; TCRdb's copy has only in-frame clones and leaves some out. The sample lists under 400,000 clones; 80% to 90% were seen once. The sequencing sample was made of PBMCs or T cells enriched from blood (not recorded which). The receptors here all came from a man aged 40-49 years in a cohort exposed to, infected with or recovered from COVID-19 (not recorded which).

The chain links TRBV5-8 to TRBJ1-5; possible D gene TRBD1, 6 bases. Germline CDR1 SGHTS, CDR2 YDEGEE. The CDR3 has 15 amino acids. With 5 bases removed from V and 2 bases from J, the gap between germline ends came to 14 bases. The CDR3 nucleotides read TGTGCCAGCAGGCTAACAGGGAGGGGCAATCAGCCCCAGCATTTT. This gives the protein CASRLTGRGNQPQHF.

J is TRBJ1-1 and V is TRBV27; 7 bases map to TRBD1. Germline V gene lookup returns CDR1 MNHEY and CDR2 SMNVEV (reference sequence). The V gene end was trimmed by 5 bases and the J gene end by 4 bases; junction bases not matched to a gene: 4. The CDR3 has 13 amino acids. CDR3 bases: TGTGCCAGCAGTGACGGGACAGCCACTGAAGCTTTCTTT. This translates into CASSDGTATEAFF.

The V and J genes are TRBV30 and TRBJ1-2, with D perhaps TRBD1 (5 bases). V lost 4 bases and J lost 4, with 19 bases in between. Germline values: CDR1 GTSNPN, CDR2 SVGIG (reference sequence). The CDR3 runs 15 residues. CDR3 coding DNA: TGTGCCTGGAAGGGGTTGAAGGGATTCGGCTATGGCTACACCTTC. It yields the protein CAWKGLKGFGYGYTF.

This clone appeared a single time. Other nucleotide sequences in the sample specify the same CDR3. The chain couples TRBV5-1 to TRBJ1-1, with 7 bases fitting TRBD1. The germline V gene encodes CDR1 SGHRS and CDR2 YFSETQ. With 4 bases clipped from V and 3 bases from J, the junction kept 6 bases outside the gene matches. The CDR3 extends over 14 amino acids. The CDR3, as DNA: TGCGCCAGCAGCCGACAGGGAGGTGACACTGAAGCTTTCTTT. It specifies CASSRQGGDTEAFF.

This clone came up once. The chain carries TRBV11-2 and TRBJ1-3; no clear D. The CDR3 is made up of 14 amino acids. Trimming cost V 0 bases and J 3 bases, with 6 bases left between them. Germline V gives CDR1 SGHAT, CDR2 FQNNGV. DNA of the CDR3: TGTGCCAGCAGCTTAGACCAGGTTGGAAACACCATATATTTT. It codes for CASSLDQVGNTIYF. The variable domain in full, with the rest retrieved from reference TRBV11-2 and TRBJ1-3, is EAGVAQSPRYKIIEKRQSVAFWCNPISGHATLYWYQQILGQGPKLLIQFQNNGVVDDSQLPKDRFSAERLKGVDSTLKIQPAKLEDSAVYLCASSLDQVGNTIYFGEGSWLTVV.

The chain combines TRBV5-6 with TRBJ2-3; the D gene is possibly TRBD1 (6 bases). V lost 2 bases and J 2 bases, leaving 9 bases between the germline ends. The germline gives CDR1 SGHDT, CDR2 YYEEEE. The CDR3 sequence is 14 residues long. CDR3 region: CASSLQGPTDTQYF. Here the CDR3 DNA reads TGTGCCAGCAGCTTACAGGGCCCCACAGATACGCAGTATTTT.